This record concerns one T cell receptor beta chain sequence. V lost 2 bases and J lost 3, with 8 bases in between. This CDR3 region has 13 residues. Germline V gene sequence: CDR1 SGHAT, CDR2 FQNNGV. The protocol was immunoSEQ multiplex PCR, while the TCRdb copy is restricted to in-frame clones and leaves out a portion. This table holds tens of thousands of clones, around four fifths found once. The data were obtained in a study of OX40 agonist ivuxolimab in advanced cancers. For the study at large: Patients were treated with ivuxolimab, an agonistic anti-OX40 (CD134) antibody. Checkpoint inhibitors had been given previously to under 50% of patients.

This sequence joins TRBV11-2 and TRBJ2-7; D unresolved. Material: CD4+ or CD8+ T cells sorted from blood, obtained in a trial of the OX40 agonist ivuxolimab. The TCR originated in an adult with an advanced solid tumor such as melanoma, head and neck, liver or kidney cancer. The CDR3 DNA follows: TGTGCCAGCAGCTTAAGCTCGGGCTACGAGCAGTACTTC. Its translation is CASSLSSGYEQYF. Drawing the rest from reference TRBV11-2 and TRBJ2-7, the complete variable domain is EAGVAQSPRYKIIEKRQSVAFWCNPISGHATLYWYQQILGQGPKLLIQFQNNGVVDDSQLPKDRFSAERLKGVDSTLKIQPAKLEDSAVYLCASSLSSGYEQYFGPGTRLTVT.